This TCR beta chain emerged from a study of OX40 agonist ivuxolimab in advanced cancers. Background on the study: The diagnoses of dose-escalation patients were hepatocellular carcinoma, melanoma, renal cell or head and neck cancer.

Clones were read by immunoSEQ multiplex PCR, and TCRdb kept only the in-frame ones, dropping some. The table has 9,000 to 15,000 clones, approximately 87% seen once. The CDR3 contains 15 residues. With V trimmed by 5 bases and J by 7 bases, 8 bases remained unmatched. CDR1 is SEHNR and CDR2 is FQNEAQ in the germline V gene (reference sequence). The material was CD4+ or CD8+ T cells sorted from blood, obtained in a trial of the OX40 agonist ivuxolimab. The chain recombines TRBV7-9 with TRBJ1-4, with 9 bases fitting TRBD1. The TCR comes from an adult with an advanced solid tumor such as melanoma, head and neck, liver or kidney cancer. As DNA, the CDR3 is TGTGCCAGCAGCCCAAGGGGACAGGGACTTGAAAAACTGTTTTTT. Protein product: CASSPRGQGLEKLFF.